The next 4 T cell receptor beta chains were all read from a single sample in a study of T-cell reconstitution after alpha-beta-depleted transplantation in children. Unique molecular identifiers tagged the TCRbeta library. Each CDR3 protein is one row after TCRdb ran MiXCR on the PCR reads. The table has 200,000 to 250,000 distinct CDR3 sequences, about a tenth seen once; the top ten hold 5% to 7%. The sample consisted of PBMCs from the stem cell graft donor, taken from the stem cell graft. The receptors were sampled from a human donor who donated a stem cell graft to a child with acute lymphoblastic leukemia.

In the case of this clonotype: The conserved phenylalanine or tryptophan is not found at the CDR3 terminus, so this likely reflects a read error. J is TRBJ1-1 and V is TRBV24-1, with D unresolved. The CDR3 loop spans 13 amino acids. Germline CDR1 is KGHDR and CDR2 is SFDVKD. V lost 3 bases and J 5 bases, leaving 9 bases between the germline ends. The chain's CDR3 is CATSDLGGTEAFV. The CDR3 DNA sequence: TGTGCCACCAGTGATCTCGGAGGGACTGAAGCTTTCGTT.

This clonotype was found many times. J is TRBJ2-7 and V is TRBV11-2, with D hard to call. From germline, CDR1 is SGHAT and CDR2 FQNNGV. CDR3 length: 13 amino acids. Trimming took 0 bases from V and 7 from J, leaving 10 bases between them. The CDR3 nucleotides are TGTGCCAGCAGCTTAGATTATCAGTCTGAGCAGTACTTC. It encodes CASSLDYQSEQYF.

V usage is TRBV13 and J usage is TRBJ2-1; D possibly corresponds to TRBD1 (6 bases). This CDR3 spans 15 amino acids. V gave up 5 bases and J gave up 4 bases, with 15 bases separating them. Germline CDR1 and CDR2: PRHDT and FYEKMQ (reference sequence). CDR3 region: CASSQGTQSYNEQFF. Here the CDR3 DNA reads TGTGCCAGCAGCCAAGGGACACAATCTTACAATGAGCAGTTCTTC.

This clonotype was observed a few times. The chain employs TRBV3-1 and TRBJ1-5, with unresolved D. CDR1 is LGHDT, CDR2 YNNKEL, per germline (reference sequence). The V gene lost 0 bases and the J gene lost 6 bases, with 12 bases spanning the gap. This CDR3 has 15 residues. The CDR3 nucleotides read TGTGCCAGCAGCCAAGACCGAACTCAAGGTCAGCCCCAGCATTTT. It is translated as CASSQDRTQGQPQHF.